These 20 T cell receptor beta chains originate from one sample sequenced in a study of cytomegalovirus exposure and HLA in healthy donors. The primer mix had 60 Vbeta and 13 Jbeta primers. Sequencing was performed with immunoSEQ multiplex PCR; in TCRdb, only in-frame clones are kept and a portion is missing. The sample has 110,000 to 150,000 clones. Sequencing used PBMCs. The receptors originated from a man aged 35-49 years in good health and CMV-seronegative.

The V gene is TRBV5-1, the J gene TRBJ2-1; 12 nucleotides align to TRBD2. V lost 0 bases and J lost 3; bases outside the gene matches: 7. Germline lookup yields CDR1 SGHRS and CDR2 YFSETQ. The length of the CDR3 is 18 residues. CDR3 DNA: TGCGCCAGCAGCTTGGAAGGACTAGCGGGGAAGATCTACAATGAGCAGTTCTTC. It is translated as CASSLEGLAGKIYNEQFF.

The chain links TRBV6-1 to TRBJ2-3; the match to TRBD1 covers 7 bases. The trim removed 6 bases at V and 5 bases at J, leaving 8 bases unmatched. CDR3 length: 14 amino acids. Looked up from germline, CDR1 is MNHNS and CDR2 is SASEGT. CDR3 amino acids: CASRYRGRGDTQYF. The CDR3 coding sequence is TGTGCCAGCAGATACAGGGGTCGGGGAGATACGCAGTATTTT.

The DNA for the CDR3 is TGTGCCAGCAGTTCGCCGGCTGAAGCTTTCTTT. It translates to CASSSPAEAFF. The chain couples TRBV28 to TRBJ1-1; D unclear. The ends were cut back, 4 bases at V and 6 bases at J, with 6 bases in the middle. The CDR3 consists of 11 residues. CDR1 and CDR2 (germline): MDHEN, SYDVKM.

The CDR3 sequence: CASRTGLSSTNSPLHF. The CDR3, as DNA: TGTGCCAGCAGGACAGGCCTAAGTTCCACTAATTCACCCCTCCACTTT. This chain connects TRBV2 to TRBJ1-6; D perhaps matches TRBD1 (6 bases). The ends were cut back, 6 bases at V and 6 bases at J, with 18 bases in the middle. Per the germline V gene, CDR1 is SNHLY and CDR2 is FYNNEI. The CDR3 consists of 16 residues.

This chain uses TRBV29-1 with TRBJ1-3; D remains unclear. V was cut by 6 bases and J by 0 bases, with 9 bases left in between. The CDR3 runs 13 residues. Germline V lookup: CDR1 SQVTM, CDR2 ANQGSEA. The CDR3 DNA is TGCAGCGTCAGGTCTTTCTCTGGAAACACCATATATTTT. Translated: CSVRSFSGNTIYF.

The rearrangement links TRBV19 to TRBJ1-4, with 8 bases aligning to TRBD1. V lost 4 bases, J lost 1 base, and 8 bases stayed unmatched. From germline, CDR1 is LNHDA and CDR2 SQIVND (reference sequence). The CDR3 sequence is 17 residues long. The CDR3 DNA is TGTGCCAGTAGTACAGGACAGGGAGGAGGAACTAATGAAAAACTGTTTTTT. Translated, it gives CASSTGQGGGTNEKLFF.

The CDR3 region is CASKGGSNTGELFF. In DNA form, the CDR3 reads TGTGCCAGCAAAGGCGGGAGTAACACCGGGGAGCTGTTTTTT. The chain uses TRBV5-6 and TRBJ2-2; 7 bases agree with TRBD2. The CDR3 is 14 amino acids. V shed 6 bases, J shed 2 bases, and the junction held 4 bases outside the gene matches. Looked up from germline, CDR1 is SGHDT and CDR2 is YYEEEE.

The chain recombines TRBV25-1 with TRBJ1-2; D is ambiguous. The CDR3 runs 15 residues. Germline CDR1 MGHDK, CDR2 SYGVNS. V was trimmed by 3 bases and J by 8 bases, leaving 19 bases between them. DNA of the CDR3: TGTGCCAGCAGTGATCCAGCGGGCAGCAGGCGAGGCTACACCTTC. Its protein product is CASSDPAGSRRGYTF.

The chain recombines TRBV5-4 with TRBJ2-5; TRBD1 matches 11 bases. V shed 4 bases, J shed 4 bases, and the junction held 6 bases outside the gene matches. Per the germline V gene, CDR1 is SGHNT and CDR2 is YYREEE (reference sequence). This CDR3 spans 15 amino acids. CDR3 region: CASSPGQGDRETQYF. The CDR3, as DNA: TGTGCCAGCAGCCCGGGACAGGGGGATAGAGAGACCCAGTACTTC.

The gene calls are TRBV10-2 and TRBJ1-5; unclear D gene. CDR1 is WSHSY and CDR2 is SAAADI in the germline V gene. This CDR3 comprises 13 residues. Deletions cut 7 bases from V and 8 bases from J, with 15 bases between. Here the CDR3 DNA reads TGCGCCAGCATGGCGGGTGAGAGGAAGCCCCAGCATTTT. This encodes CASMAGERKPQHF.

V is TRBV15 and J is TRBJ2-1, with D unresolved. This CDR3 has 11 amino acids. From germline, CDR1 is LNHNV and CDR2 YYDKDF (reference sequence). The V gene lost 0 bases and the J gene lost 10 bases, with 4 bases spanning the gap. The CDR3 region is CATSRDLEQFF. The CDR3 DNA reads TGTGCCACCAGCAGAGATCTAGAGCAGTTCTTC.

J is TRBJ1-2 and V is TRBV7-2; TRBD1 matches at 10 bases. Trimming cost V 2 bases and J 3 bases; bases outside gene matches: 9. The CDR3 has 17 amino acids. The germline V gene encodes CDR1 SGHTA and CDR2 FQGNSA. CDR3 in amino acids: CASSLRGDRGSYYGYTF. The DNA for the CDR3 is TGTGCCAGCAGCTTAAGGGGGGACAGGGGAAGTTACTATGGCTACACCTTC. The full variable domain, with the rest looked up from reference TRBV7-2 and TRBJ1-2, is GAGVSQSPSNKVTEKGKDVELRCDPISGHTALYWYRQSLGQGLEFLIYFQGNSAPDKSGLPSDRFSAERTGGSVSTLTIQRTQQEDSAVYLCASSLRGDRGSYYGYTFGSGTRLTVV.

V gene TRBV19 combines with J gene TRBJ1-2, with D possibly TRBD1 on 6 matching bases. The length of the CDR3 is 13 residues. V was pared by 4 bases and J by 5 bases, with 11 bases between. Per germline, CDR1 LNHDA and CDR2 SQIVND (reference sequence). The CDR3 is CASSTGQLYGYTF. CDR3 sequence (DNA): TGTGCCAGTAGTACCGGACAGCTTTATGGCTACACCTTC.

J is TRBJ2-2 and V is TRBV2; 8 nucleotides agree with TRBD1. Per the germline V gene, CDR1 is SNHLY and CDR2 is FYNNEI. Trimming took 9 bases from V and 0 from J; bases not matched to a gene: 3. The CDR3 totals 14 residues. This CDR3 reads CASKQGANTGELFF. In nucleotides, the CDR3 is TGTGCCAGTAAACAGGGGGCGAACACCGGGGAGCTGTTTTTT. The entire variable domain, with the rest obtained from reference TRBV2 and TRBJ2-2, is as follows: EPEVTQTPSHQVTQMGQEVILRCVPISNHLYFYWYRQILGQKVEFLVSFYNNEISEKSEIFDDQFSVERPDGSNFTLKIRSTKLEDSAMYFCASKQGANTGELFFGEGSRLTVL.

This chain joins TRBV4-1 and TRBJ2-2, with a tentative D call TRBD2 (5 bases). Trimming took off 3 bases at V and 6 bases at J, with 17 bases between the two ends. The V gene's germline CDR1 is MGHRA and CDR2 YSYEKL. CDR3 length equals 16 residues. The CDR3 here is CASSHGGRRKSGELFF. For the CDR3, the DNA is TGCGCCAGCAGCCACGGAGGCAGGCGGAAATCCGGGGAGCTGTTTTTT.

V is TRBV5-5 and J is TRBJ2-2, with TRBD1 matching over 7 bases. Germline CDR1 is SGHKS and CDR2 is YYEKEE (reference sequence). Trimming cost V 0 bases and J 2 bases; bases outside gene matches: 4. CDR3 length: 16 residues. The CDR3 DNA reads TGTGCCAGCAGCTTGGATACAGGGGAAAACACCGGGGAGCTGTTTTTT. It yields the protein CASSLDTGENTGELFF.

V gene TRBV6-6 combines with J gene TRBJ2-7; D perhaps matches TRBD1 (6 bases). Germline CDR1 MNHNY, CDR2 SVGAGI (reference sequence). The V end was cut by 5 bases, the J end by 0 bases, with 11 bases between. The CDR3 runs 14 residues. The CDR3 DNA follows: TGTGCCAGCAGTCCCCAGGGGAGCTCCTACGAGCAGTACTTC. Translated, it gives CASSPQGSSYEQYF.

CDR3 loop: CASSLGQNQPQHF. The CDR3 bases are TGTGCCAGCTCATTGGGACAGAATCAGCCCCAGCATTTT. This sequence joins TRBV18 and TRBJ1-5; 7 bases line up with TRBD1. This CDR3 is 13 amino acids long. Looked up from germline, CDR1 is KGHSH and CDR2 is LQKENI. J was trimmed by 4 bases and V by 5 bases; bases with no gene match: 2.

This chain connects TRBV4-1 to TRBJ1-4, with 7 nucleotides matching TRBD1. Germline V lookup: CDR1 MGHRA, CDR2 YSYEKL. Losses at the gene ends were 3 bases for V and 6 bases for J; bases not matched to a gene: 10. The CDR3 length is 16 residues. The CDR3 loop is CASSHASGTADEKLFF. CDR3 sequence (DNA): TGCGCCAGCAGCCATGCCTCCGGGACAGCAGATGAAAAACTGTTTTTT.

The chain carries TRBV5-1 and TRBJ2-7, with unresolved D. Per the germline V gene, CDR1 is SGHRS and CDR2 is YFSETQ. The length of the CDR3 is 15 residues. V was shortened by 4 bases and J by 2 bases, with 16 bases between the two germline ends. The CDR3 here is CASSLTVSATYEQYF. The CDR3 region has the DNA TGCGCCAGCAGCCTTACGGTTTCCGCTACCTACGAGCAGTACTTC.